This TCR beta chain was documented in a study of T cells in Graves' hyperthyroidism and ophthalmopathy. This clonotype was observed a few times. Its antigen is still unknown. Amplification yielded TCR beta CDR3 regions, with RNA transcripts as the source. First-round RT-PCR targeting the TCR CDR3 was performed with the HTBI primer set. MiXCR, applied by TCRdb to the multiplex PCR reads, yields one record per CDR3 protein. The sample includes around 430,000 distinct CDR3 sequences, about 15% of them seen just once. PBMCs came from more than 9 ml fresh peripheral blood. Study findings and constraints: The model predicted ophthalmopathy a median approximately 6 months before onset. Blood samples included most of the expanded thyroid clonotypes exceeding 0.001.

The sequence derives from a woman aged 25 to 39 with Graves' hyperthyroidism. The sequencing sample was made of blood.

The CDR3 sequence: CASSLEGTYTGELFF. The CDR3 nucleotides are TGCGCCAGCAGCTTGGAAGGGACTTACACCGGGGAGCTGTTTTTT. The V and J genes are TRBV5-1 and TRBJ2-2, with TRBD2 as a possible D gene (6 bases). There are 15 residues in the CDR3. Germline lookup yields CDR1 SGHRS and CDR2 YFSETQ. Trimming removed 0 bases from V and 3 bases from J, with 9 bases in between.